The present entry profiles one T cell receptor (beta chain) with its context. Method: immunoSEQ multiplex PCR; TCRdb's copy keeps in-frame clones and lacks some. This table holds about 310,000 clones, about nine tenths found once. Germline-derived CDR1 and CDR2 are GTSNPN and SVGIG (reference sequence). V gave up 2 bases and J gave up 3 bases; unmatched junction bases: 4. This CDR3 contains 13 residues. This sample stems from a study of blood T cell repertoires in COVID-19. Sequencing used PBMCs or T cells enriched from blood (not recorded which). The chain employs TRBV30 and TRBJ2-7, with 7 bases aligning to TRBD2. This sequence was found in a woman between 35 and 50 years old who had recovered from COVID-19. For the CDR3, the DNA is TGTGCCTGGAGTAGGGGAGGGGACTACGAGCAGTACTTC. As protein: CAWSRGGDYEQYF.